The T cell receptor (beta chain) under discussion was sequenced for a study of cytomegalovirus exposure and HLA in healthy donors. The V gene lost 2 bases and the J gene lost 7 bases, with 15 bases spanning the gap. Germline V gene lookup returns CDR1 SGHRS and CDR2 YFSETQ. This CDR3 comprises 14 residues. This PCR relied on a set of 60 Vbeta primers and 13 Jbeta primers. Data came from immunoSEQ multiplex PCR; TCRdb stores just in-frame clones and leaves some out. Of fewer than 200,000 clones listed, around 80% are singletons. The sequencing sample was made of PBMCs. The chain combines TRBV5-1 with TRBJ1-1; possibly TRBD1 for D (6 bases). The receptor was derived from a female donor in good health and CMV-seronegative. DNA for the CDR3: TGCGCCAGCAGCTTCGCCGCTACAGGGTATGAAGCTTTCTTT. Translated, it gives CASSFAATGYEAFF.